A selection of T cell receptor beta chains follows, all from one sample in a study. MiXCR, applied by TCRdb to the 5' RACE reads, yields one record per CDR3 protein. The repertoire includes roughly 55,000 distinct CDR3 sequences, around 24% of them detected once, and roughly 3.1% sits in the top ten. The specimen sequenced was tumor-infiltrating naive CD4+ T cells sorted from the breast tumor. All receptors derive from a female donor with breast cancer. Each CDR3 is given with its conserved first and last residue. D genes are given only for firm matches. Size is stated for part of the rows, as once, few or many counts, or as a class when the clone is expanded.

length: 12
size: few
V: TRBV20-1
D: NA
J: TRBJ1-1
CDR3: CSASRMNTEAFF
DNA: TGCAGTGCTAGTAGAATGAACACTGAAGCTTTCTTT

length: 19
size: NA
V: TRBV5-1
D: NA
J: TRBJ2-6
CDR3: CASSLSTGLAVSGANVLTF
DNA: TGCGCCAGCAGCCTATCAACTGGCCTAGCTGTCTCTGGGGCCAACGTCCTGACTTTC

length: 16
size: few
V: TRBV7-2
D: NA
J: TRBJ2-6
CDR3: CASSLPTGSGANVPTF
DNA: TGTGCCAGCAGCTTACCCACAGGGTCTGGGGCCAACGTCCCGACTTTC

length: 13
size: NA
V: TRBV20-1
D: NA
J: TRBJ2-1
CDR3: CSASRTACNEQFF
DNA: TGCAGTGCTAGTCGGACAGCATGCAATGAGCAGTTCTTC

length: 14
size: NA
V: TRBV20-1
D: NA
J: TRBJ1-4
CDR3: CSAMASGGWEKLFF
DNA: TGCAGTGCCATGGCCTCGGGGGGCTGGGAAAAACTGTTTTTT

length: 17
size: few
V: TRBV7-9
D: TRBD2
J: TRBJ2-1
CDR3: CASSSSGRGSSYNEQFF
DNA: TGTGCCAGCAGCTCTAGCGGGAGGGGGAGCTCCTACAATGAGCAGTTCTTC

length: 14
size: NA
V: TRBV25-1
D: NA
J: TRBJ1-5
CDR3: CASSPLTGNQPQHF
DNA: TGTGCCAGCAGCCCTCTTACTGGCAATCAGCCCCAGCATTTT

length: 15
size: many
V: TRBV7-2
D: NA
J: TRBJ1-2
CDR3: CASSLVGRGDYGYTF
DNA: TGTGCCAGCAGCTTAGTGGGCAGGGGAGACTATGGCTACACCTTC

length: 13
size: few
V: TRBV7-9
D: TRBD1
J: TRBJ1-2
CDR3: CASRPDRQGGYTF
DNA: TGTGCCAGCAGGCCTGACAGACAGGGCGGCTACACCTTC

length: 12
size: few
V: TRBV6-6
D: NA
J: TRBJ2-1
CDR3: CASSYSTGGQFF
DNA: TGTGCCAGCAGTTACTCCACGGGGGGCCAGTTCTTC

length: 13
size: many
V: TRBV7-2
D: NA
J: TRBJ1-5
CDR3: CASSLASNQPQHF
DNA: TGTGCCAGCAGCTTAGCGAGCAATCAGCCCCAGCATTTT

length: 14
size: few
V: TRBV7-9
D: NA
J: TRBJ1-3
CDR3: CASSTATPGNTIYF
DNA: TGTGCCAGCAGCACAGCCACCCCTGGAAACACCATATATTTT

length: 13
size: few
V: TRBV20-1
D: NA
J: TRBJ1-4
CDR3: CSASRGLNEKLFF
DNA: TGCAGTGCTAGTCGCGGGCTTAATGAAAAACTGTTTTTT

length: 13
size: many
V: TRBV10-3
D: TRBD1
J: TRBJ2-5
CDR3: CAARSGGAETQYF
DNA: TGTGCCGCAAGGTCAGGGGGCGCGGAGACCCAGTACTTC

length: 15
size: few
V: TRBV12-3/TRBV12-4
D: TRBD2
J: TRBJ2-3
CDR3: CASSLPGGAGDTQYF
DNA: TGTGCCAGCAGTTTACCCGGGGGGGCCGGAGATACGCAGTATTTT

length: 12
size: NA
V: TRBV21-1
D: NA
J: TRBJ2-1
CDR3: CASSPSGNEQFF
DNA: TGTGCCAGCAGCCCTAGTGGGAATGAGCAGTTCTTC

length: 14
size: NA
V: TRBV18
D: TRBD1
J: TRBJ1-2
CDR3: CASSRGASNYGYTF
DNA: TGTGCCAGCTCCAGGGGGGCTTCGAACTATGGCTACACCTTC

length: 15
size: NA
V: TRBV7-9
D: TRBD1
J: TRBJ2-1
CDR3: CATTEAGTAENEQFF
DNA: TGTGCCACCACCGAGGCCGGGACAGCGGAGAATGAGCAGTTCTTC

length: 15
size: NA
V: TRBV19
D: TRBD1
J: TRBJ1-5
CDR3: CASRRGQGGNQPQHF
DNA: TGTGCCAGTAGGAGGGGGCAAGGAGGGAATCAGCCCCAGCATTTT

length: 18
size: many
V: TRBV3-1
D: NA
J: TRBJ1-1
CDR3: CASSQDLQQGRRNTEAFF
DNA: TGTGCCAGCAGCCAAGACCTGCAACAGGGTCGGAGAAACACTGAAGCTTTCTTT

length: 14
size: few
V: TRBV24-1
D: NA
J: TRBJ2-3
CDR3: CATSDLQGWDTQYF
DNA: TGTGCCACCAGTGATTTGCAGGGATGGGATACGCAGTATTTT

length: 18
size: NA
V: TRBV5-1
D: TRBD2
J: TRBJ2-7
CDR3: CASSLGTSPTGVRGEQYF
DNA: TGCGCCAGCAGCTTGGGGACTAGTCCGACGGGGGTACGGGGCGAGCAGTACTTC

length: 15
size: few
V: TRBV11-2
D: TRBD2
J: TRBJ2-7
CDR3: CASSLTSVTAYEQYF
DNA: TGTGCCAGCAGCCTGACTAGCGTAACCGCCTACGAGCAGTACTTC

length: 14
size: once
V: TRBV20-1
D: TRBD1
J: TRBJ2-5
CDR3: CSAWLGQGRGTQYF
DNA: TGCAGTGCTTGGCTTGGACAGGGGAGGGGGACCCAGTACTTC

length: 18
size: NA
V: TRBV6-5
D: NA
J: TRBJ2-1
CDR3: CASPPAVLAYVSYNEQFF
DNA: TGTGCCTCTCCCCCGGCAGTCCTAGCGTACGTTTCTTACAATGAGCAGTTCTTC

length: 14
size: many
V: TRBV6-1
D: TRBD1
J: TRBJ2-2
CDR3: CASSEGQVPGELFF
DNA: TGTGCCAGCAGTGAGGGACAGGTACCCGGGGAGCTGTTTTTT

length: 14
size: few
V: TRBV7-8
D: NA
J: TRBJ1-1
CDR3: CASSLGRINTEAFF
DNA: TGTGCCAGCAGCTTAGGGCGGATAAACACTGAAGCTTTCTTT

length: 16
size: NA
V: TRBV4-1
D: TRBD1
J: TRBJ1-5
CDR3: CASSQGLGQGEQPQHF
DNA: TGCGCCAGCAGCCAAGGGCTGGGACAGGGTGAACAGCCCCAGCATTTT

length: 12
size: NA
V: TRBV20-1
D: TRBD2
J: TRBJ2-7
CDR3: CSGSGSSYEQYF
DNA: TGCAGTGGAAGCGGGAGCTCCTACGAGCAGTACTTC

length: 13
size: NA
V: TRBV28
D: NA
J: TRBJ2-1
CDR3: CASGYSTYNEQFF
DNA: TGTGCCAGCGGGTACTCGACCTACAATGAGCAGTTCTTC

length: 16
size: few
V: TRBV5-1
D: TRBD2
J: TRBJ2-3
CDR3: CASSLSGRGITDTQYF
DNA: TGCGCCAGCAGTTTAAGCGGGAGAGGTATCACAGATACGCAGTATTTT

length: 17
size: few
V: TRBV5-1
D: TRBD2
J: TRBJ2-5
CDR3: CASSLGPSGGFQETQYF
DNA: TGCGCCAGCAGCTTAGGCCCTAGCGGGGGATTCCAAGAGACCCAGTACTTC

length: 15
size: NA
V: TRBV6-5
D: TRBD1
J: TRBJ1-1
CDR3: CASSRKGAGSTEAFF
DNA: TGTGCCAGCAGTAGAAAGGGGGCCGGGTCCACTGAAGCTTTCTTT